Below, 19 T cell receptor beta chains from the same sample are listed, as sequenced in a study of blood T cell repertoires in COVID-19 (dated by TCRdb to 2019 to 2021). Library preparation used the immunoSEQ multiplex PCR assay. TCRdb took over this immuneACCESS table, retaining in-frame rearrangements with V and J assigned. Such tables are incomplete; in checked studies, under half of the missing clones stem from an unresolved V gene, and the remainder is unexplained. The sample contains about 240,000 clones, around 86% of them found a single time. 1.9% of the sample belongs to the ten largest clones. The sequencing input was peripheral blood. These receptors all stem from a man younger than 45 who had recovered from COVID-19.

J is TRBJ2-5 and V is TRBV6-5; 8 bases agree with TRBD1. Germline V gene data show CDR1 as MNHEY and CDR2 as SVGAGI. The CDR3 length is 14 residues. V lost 6 bases, J lost 5 bases, and 8 bases stayed unmatched. The CDR3 reads CASSLPGQGETQYF. The CDR3 DNA reads TGTGCCAGCAGCTTGCCAGGACAGGGCGAGACCCAGTACTTC.

The chain couples TRBV6-5 to TRBJ2-1; 8 positions match TRBD1. The germline gives CDR1 MNHEY, CDR2 SVGAGI. This CDR3 region has 15 residues. Germline trimming cut 6 bases from V and 8 bases from J; bases unmatched to any gene: 12. CDR3 sequence reads: CASRKQGVVADEQFF. The CDR3 bases are TGTGCCAGCAGGAAACAGGGGGTCGTGGCCGATGAGCAGTTCTTC.

The CDR3 nucleotides read TGTGCCACCAGCGATGTACGGGGCTACGAGCAGTACTTC. This translates into CATSDVRGYEQYF. The chain employs TRBV15 and TRBJ2-7, with D tentatively TRBD2 (5 bases). CDR1 is LNHNV and CDR2 is YYDKDF in the germline V gene (reference sequence). V was pared by 5 bases and J by 3 bases, with 11 bases between. The CDR3 loop spans 13 amino acids. The full variable domain, rest sourced from reference TRBV15 and TRBJ2-7, is DAMVIQNPRYQVTQFGKPVTLSCSQTLNHNVMYWYQQKSSQAPKLLFHYYDKDFNNEADTPDNFQSRRPNTSFCFLDIRSPGLGDTAMYLCATSDVRGYEQYFGPGTRLTVT.

The chain carries TRBV10-3 and TRBJ1-6, with 7 bases lining up with TRBD1. V trimming: 3 bases; J trimming: 9 bases; junction bases outside the gene matches: 8. CDR3 length: 15 amino acids. Germline assignment: CDR1 ENHRY and CDR2 SYGVKD. CDR3 residues: CAISDEGAGVSPLHF. CDR3 coding DNA: TGTGCCATCAGTGATGAGGGGGCAGGGGTTTCACCCCTCCACTTT.

The chain carries TRBV7-9 and TRBJ2-1; possible D gene TRBD2, 6 bases. The V end was cut by 3 bases, the J end by 0 bases, with 18 bases between. Per germline, CDR1 SEHNR and CDR2 FQNEAQ (reference sequence). The CDR3 length is 18 residues. The CDR3 coding sequence is TGTGCCAGCAGCTTGGAAACCCTAGCGATCAGCTCCTACAATGAGCAGTTCTTC. This translates into CASSLETLAISSYNEQFF. The full variable domain, in which reference TRBV7-9 and TRBJ2-1 provide the parts outside the CDR3, is DTGVSQNPRHKITKRGQNVTFRCDPISEHNRLYWYRQTLGQGPEFLTYFQNEAQLEKSRLLSDRFSAERPKGSFSTLEIQRTEQGDSAMYLCASSLETLAISSYNEQFFGPGTRLTVL.

Many counts were recorded for this clone. The chain joins TRBV28 to TRBJ1-5; 7 bases are shared with TRBD1. Germline CDR1 reads MDHEN; CDR2 reads SYDVKM. There are 14 residues in the CDR3. Trimming cost V 6 bases and J 6 bases; bases outside gene matches: 8. The CDR3 region has the DNA TGTGCCAGCAGGCGCTCAGGGGGAGGTCAGCCCCAGCATTTT. Encoded protein: CASRRSGGGQPQHF.

The chain uses TRBV7-3 and TRBJ2-2; TRBD2 aligns across 9 bases. V was clipped by 8 bases and J by 5 bases; unmatched bases: 9. CDR1 is SGHTA, CDR2 FQGTGA, per germline. This CDR3 has 15 amino acids. The CDR3 nucleotides are TGTGCCAGCCGAGTGACTAGCGGTGATACCGGGGAGCTGTTTTTT. Encoded protein: CASRVTSGDTGELFF. Filled out from reference TRBV7-3 and TRBJ2-2, the complete variable domain reads GAGVSQTPSNKVTEKGKYVELRCDPISGHTALYWYRQSLGQGPEFLIYFQGTGAADDSGLPNDRFFAVRPEGSVSTLKIQRTERGDSAVYLCASRVTSGDTGELFFGEGSRLTVL.

CDR3 in DNA: TGTGCCAGCGAAACCGGGACAGGGGGGCCTAGCACAGATACGCAGTATTTT. It codes for CASETGTGGPSTDTQYF. The J gene is TRBJ2-3, the V gene TRBV2, with 11 bases identical to TRBD1. The CDR3 contains 17 residues. Germline values: CDR1 SNHLY, CDR2 FYNNEI. J was trimmed by 0 bases and V by 8 bases; bases with no gene match: 10.

This chain connects TRBV20-1 to TRBJ1-2; the D is unclear. Germline V lookup: CDR1 DFQATT, CDR2 SNEGSKA (reference sequence). CDR3 length: 11 amino acids. The V gene lost 5 bases and the J gene lost 2 bases, with 6 bases spanning the gap. CDR3 protein: CSAAENYGYTF. The CDR3 nucleotides are TGCAGTGCTGCGGAGAACTATGGCTACACCTTC.

The V and J genes are TRBV4-1 and TRBJ2-2, with TRBD1 matching 8 bases. Germline values: CDR1 MGHRA, CDR2 YSYEKL. This CDR3 contains 15 residues. Trimming took 4 bases from V and 6 from J; bases not matched to a gene: 7. As DNA, the CDR3 is TGCGCCAGCAGCCTACAGGGGGTTTCCTCCGGGGAGCTGTTTTTT. This translates into CASSLQGVSSGELFF.

This chain uses TRBV5-1 with TRBJ2-3, with D tentatively TRBD2 (6 bases). The CDR3 runs to 15 residues. Germline loops: CDR1 SGHRS, CDR2 YFSETQ. Trimming shortened V by 7 bases and J by 2 bases, and 17 bases separated the two germline ends. The CDR3 sequence is CASRFNWDSTDTQYF. The CDR3 DNA follows: TGCGCCAGCCGATTCAATTGGGACTCCACAGATACGCAGTATTTT.

The chain has TRBV27 and TRBJ2-7; the match to TRBD1 covers 7 bases. CDR3 length equals 16 residues. The J segment lost 4 bases and the V segment lost 6 bases, leaving 15 bases of the junction unmatched. The germline gives CDR1 MNHEY, CDR2 SMNVEV (reference sequence). CDR3 loop: CASRQVPGQRNYEQYV. DNA of the CDR3: TGTGCCAGCAGGCAGGTGCCGGGACAGAGAAATTACGAGCAGTACGTC.

The chain links TRBV1 to TRBJ1-3. TRBV1 is designated a pseudogene. The CDR3 totals 18 residues. This CDR3 is CTSSHGGPQGPSGNTIYF. CDR3 DNA: TGCACCAGCAGCCACGGGGGGCCACAGGGCCCCTCTGGAAACACCATATATTTT.

This CDR3 is CASSRTGDDYGYTF. The CDR3 nucleotides are TGCGCCAGCAGCCGGACAGGGGACGACTATGGCTACACCTTC. J is TRBJ1-2 and V is TRBV5-1, with TRBD1 identical over 9 bases. Trimming removed 4 bases from V and 3 bases from J; junction bases left unmatched: 4. The germline V gene has CDR1 SGHRS and CDR2 YFSETQ. The CDR3 is made up of 14 amino acids.

The chain recombines TRBV12-5 with TRBJ2-3, with TRBD2 identical over 13 bases. Per germline, CDR1 LGHNT and CDR2 FRNRAP. This CDR3 is 21 amino acids long. After removal of 6 bases from V and 3 bases from J, the junction contained 21 bases not matched to a gene. For the CDR3, the DNA is TGTGCTAGTGGCCACAGAACTAGCGGGGGGGCCGTGGGATTAGTTACAGATACGCAGTATTTT. It translates to CASGHRTSGGAVGLVTDTQYF.

J is TRBJ1-3 and V is TRBV12-3 or TRBV12-4, with D unclear. The V end lost 6 bases, the J end lost 0 bases, and 6 bases lay between the germline ends. This CDR3 is 13 amino acids long. In DNA form, the CDR3 reads TGTGCCAGCAGCAGGATCTCTGGAAACACCATATATTTT. Translating it yields CASSRISGNTIYF.

The chain combines TRBV28 with TRBJ2-3; 9 positions match TRBD2. Germline V CDR1 and CDR2: MDHEN, SYDVKM. The CDR3 runs to 17 residues. The J segment lost 3 bases and the V segment lost 6 bases, leaving 13 bases of the junction unmatched. This chain's CDR3 is CASSHSPAGGWTDTQYF. Here the CDR3 DNA reads TGTGCCAGCAGCCATAGCCCAGCGGGGGGCTGGACAGATACGCAGTATTTT.

The genes are TRBV6-6 and TRBJ2-7; possible D gene TRBD1, 6 bases. The V gene's germline CDR1 is MNHNY and CDR2 SVGAGI (reference sequence). The CDR3 runs 14 residues. V was shortened by 6 bases and J by 0 bases, with 12 bases between the two germline ends. The chain's CDR3 is CASRLGQNSYEQYV. The CDR3, as DNA: TGTGCCAGCAGACTCGGACAGAACTCCTACGAGCAGTACGTC.

V usage is TRBV27 and J usage is TRBJ2-1; D possibly corresponds to TRBD2 (5 bases). This CDR3 has 14 amino acids. CDR1 is MNHEY and CDR2 is SMNVEV in the germline V gene (reference sequence). Trimming left V 2 bases short and J 9 bases short, with 14 bases between. The CDR3 bases are TGTGCCAGCAGTTTAGTGTCCAGGAGCGGTGAGCAGTTCTTC. Its protein is CASSLVSRSGEQFF.